This T cell receptor beta chain was identified during a study of blood T cells in healthy people across ages. V was clipped by 7 bases and J by 9 bases; unmatched bases: 10. CDR3 length equals 14 residues. Germline V lookup: CDR1 ENHRY, CDR2 SYGVKD. A sample-barcoded 5' primer and a J-beta primer mix were used in a second PCR of roughly 7 to 11 cycles. TCRdb used MiXCR to reprocess the 5' RACE reads, holding one entry per CDR3 protein. The sample holds some 670,000 distinct CDR3 sequences, about 50% seen once. Per sample, a minimum of 6 million PBMCs were isolated. Per individual sample, total RNA of at least 5.5 micrograms was extracted.

Source material: blood. The clonotype was recovered from a woman of 80 years or more in good health. The chain links TRBV10-3 to TRBJ2-1, with TRBD1 matching over 9 bases. CDR3 sequence reads: CAIMGDRDRTEQFF. The CDR3 nucleotides are TGTGCCATCATGGGGGACAGGGACAGAACTGAGCAGTTCTTC.